Listed here is a single TCR beta chain. Per germline, CDR1 SGHRS and CDR2 YFSETQ. The CDR3 is made up of 16 amino acids. Losses at the gene ends were 0 bases for V and 6 bases for J; bases not matched to a gene: 4. Sequenced by immunoSEQ multiplex PCR; TCRdb stores in-frame clones only, minus some. Of roughly 1.4 million clones in the sample, just under 99% are singletons; the top ten hold 0.36%. The source of the sample is a study of shared clonotypes between healthy human individuals. The chain carries TRBV5-1 and TRBJ2-2; 11 nucleotides agree with TRBD1. This receptor was identified in a man younger than 40 in good health. The sequencing sample was made of naive CD4+ T cells sorted from blood. The subset here: CD45RA+ positively selected. CDR3 nucleotides: TGCGCCAGCAGCTTGGAGGGACAGGGGGGCGCCGGGGAGCTGTTTTTT. Encoded protein: CASSLEGQGGAGELFF.